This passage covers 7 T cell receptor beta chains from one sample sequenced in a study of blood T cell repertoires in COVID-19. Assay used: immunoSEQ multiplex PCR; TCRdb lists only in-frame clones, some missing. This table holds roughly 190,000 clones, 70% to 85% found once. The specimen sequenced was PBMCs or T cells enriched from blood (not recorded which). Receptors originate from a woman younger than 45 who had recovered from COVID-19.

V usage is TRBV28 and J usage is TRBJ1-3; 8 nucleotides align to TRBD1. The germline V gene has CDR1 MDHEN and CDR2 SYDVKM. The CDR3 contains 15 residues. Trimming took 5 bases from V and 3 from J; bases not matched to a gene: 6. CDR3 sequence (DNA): TGTGCCAGCAGTCCCCGGACAGGGCTTGGAAACACCATATATTTT. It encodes CASSPRTGLGNTIYF.

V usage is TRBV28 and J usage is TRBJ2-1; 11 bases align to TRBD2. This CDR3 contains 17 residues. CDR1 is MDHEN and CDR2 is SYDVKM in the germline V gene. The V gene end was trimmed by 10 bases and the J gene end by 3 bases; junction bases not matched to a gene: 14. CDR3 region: CATGELAGGPFYNEQFF. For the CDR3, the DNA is TGTGCCACCGGGGAGCTAGCGGGAGGACCATTCTACAATGAGCAGTTCTTC.

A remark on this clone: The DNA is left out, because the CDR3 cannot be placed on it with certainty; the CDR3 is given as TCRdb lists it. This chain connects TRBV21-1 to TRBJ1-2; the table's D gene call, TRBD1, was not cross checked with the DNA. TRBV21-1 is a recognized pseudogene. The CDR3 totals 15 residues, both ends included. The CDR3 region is CASSKAQGYGCGYTF.

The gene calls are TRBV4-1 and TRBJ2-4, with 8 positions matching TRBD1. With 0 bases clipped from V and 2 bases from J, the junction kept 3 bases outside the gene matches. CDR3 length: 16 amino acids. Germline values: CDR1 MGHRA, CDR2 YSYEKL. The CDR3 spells CASSQEQGEPKNIQYF. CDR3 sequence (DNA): TGCGCCAGCAGCCAAGAACAGGGGGAACCCAAAAACATTCAGTACTTC.

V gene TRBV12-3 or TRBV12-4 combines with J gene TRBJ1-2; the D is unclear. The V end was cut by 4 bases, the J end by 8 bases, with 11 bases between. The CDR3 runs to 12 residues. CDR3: CASSSGWEGYTF. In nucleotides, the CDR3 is TGTGCCAGCAGTTCGGGGTGGGAAGGCTACACCTTC.

The CDR3, as DNA: TGCGCCAGCAGCCCGCCCGACGGGAGCTCCTACAATGAGCAGTTCTTC. It codes for CASSPPDGSSYNEQFF. The chain combines TRBV5-1 with TRBJ2-1, with D maybe TRBD2 (6 bases). The V gene lost 4 bases and the J gene lost 0 bases, with 14 bases spanning the gap. Per germline, CDR1 SGHRS and CDR2 YFSETQ. The CDR3 loop spans 16 amino acids.

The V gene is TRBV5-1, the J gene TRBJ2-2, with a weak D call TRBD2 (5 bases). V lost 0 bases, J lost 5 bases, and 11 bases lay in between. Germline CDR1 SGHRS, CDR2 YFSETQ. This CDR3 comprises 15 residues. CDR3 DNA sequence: TGCGCCAGCAGCTTGGAGAGGGTTTCGACCGGGGAGCTGTTTTTT. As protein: CASSLERVSTGELFF.